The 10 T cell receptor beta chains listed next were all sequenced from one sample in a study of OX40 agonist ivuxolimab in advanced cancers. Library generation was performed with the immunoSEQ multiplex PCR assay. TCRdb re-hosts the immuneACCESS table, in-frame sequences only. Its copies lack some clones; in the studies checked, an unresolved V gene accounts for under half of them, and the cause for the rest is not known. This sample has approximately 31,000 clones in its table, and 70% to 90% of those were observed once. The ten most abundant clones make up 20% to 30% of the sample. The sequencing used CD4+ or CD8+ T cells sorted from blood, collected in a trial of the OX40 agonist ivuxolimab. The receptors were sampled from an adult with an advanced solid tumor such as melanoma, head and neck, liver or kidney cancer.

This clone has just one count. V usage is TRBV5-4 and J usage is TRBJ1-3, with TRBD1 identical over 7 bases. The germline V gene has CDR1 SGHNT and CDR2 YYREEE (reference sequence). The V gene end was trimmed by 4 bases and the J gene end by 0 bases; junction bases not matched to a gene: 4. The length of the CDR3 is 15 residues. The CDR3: CASSTDRFSGNTIYF. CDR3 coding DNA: TGTGCCAGCAGCACGGACAGGTTCTCTGGAAACACCATATATTTT.

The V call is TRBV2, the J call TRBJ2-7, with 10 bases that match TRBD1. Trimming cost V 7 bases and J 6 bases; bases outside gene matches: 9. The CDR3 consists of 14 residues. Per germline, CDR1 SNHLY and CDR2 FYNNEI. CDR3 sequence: CASTTTGGSSEQYF. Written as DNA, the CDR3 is TGTGCCAGCACTACGACAGGGGGCAGCAGCGAGCAGTACTTC.

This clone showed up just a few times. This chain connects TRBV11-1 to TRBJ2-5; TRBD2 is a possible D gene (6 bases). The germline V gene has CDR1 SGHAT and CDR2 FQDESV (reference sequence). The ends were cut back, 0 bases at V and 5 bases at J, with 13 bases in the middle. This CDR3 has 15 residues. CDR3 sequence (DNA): TGTGCCAGCAGCTTAGCGGGAGGTTACATGGAGACCCAGTACTTC. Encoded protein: CASSLAGGYMETQYF.

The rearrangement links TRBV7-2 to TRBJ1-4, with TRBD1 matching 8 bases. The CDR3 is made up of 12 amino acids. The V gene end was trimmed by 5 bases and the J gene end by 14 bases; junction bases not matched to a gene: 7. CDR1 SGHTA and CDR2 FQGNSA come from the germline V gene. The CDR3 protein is CASSPRTGKLFF. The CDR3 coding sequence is TGTGCCAGCAGCCCTCGGACAGGGAAGCTGTTTTTT. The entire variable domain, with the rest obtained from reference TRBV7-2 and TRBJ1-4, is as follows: GAGVSQSPSNKVTEKGKDVELRCDPISGHTALYWYRQSLGQGLEFLIYFQGNSAPDKSGLPSDRFSAERTGGSVSTLTIQRTQQEDSAVYLCASSPRTGKLFFGSGTQLSVL.

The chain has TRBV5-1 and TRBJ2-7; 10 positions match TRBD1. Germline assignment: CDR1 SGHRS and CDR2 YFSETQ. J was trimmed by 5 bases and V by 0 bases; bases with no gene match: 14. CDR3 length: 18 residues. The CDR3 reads CASSLGPGQGQFLHEQYF. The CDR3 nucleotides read TGCGCCAGCAGCTTGGGGCCGGGACAGGGGCAATTCCTCCACGAGCAGTACTTC.

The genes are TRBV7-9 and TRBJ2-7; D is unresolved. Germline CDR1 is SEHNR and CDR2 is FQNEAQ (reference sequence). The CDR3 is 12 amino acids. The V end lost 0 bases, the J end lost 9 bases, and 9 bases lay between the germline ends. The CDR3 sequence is CASSLAGSGQYF. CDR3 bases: TGTGCCAGCAGCTTAGCAGGGTCGGGGCAGTACTTC. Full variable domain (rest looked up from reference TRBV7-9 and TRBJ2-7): DTGVSQNPRHKITKRGQNVTFRCDPISEHNRLYWYRQTLGQGPEFLTYFQNEAQLEKSRLLSDRFSAERPKGSFSTLEIQRTEQGDSAMYLCASSLAGSGQYFGPGTRLTVT.

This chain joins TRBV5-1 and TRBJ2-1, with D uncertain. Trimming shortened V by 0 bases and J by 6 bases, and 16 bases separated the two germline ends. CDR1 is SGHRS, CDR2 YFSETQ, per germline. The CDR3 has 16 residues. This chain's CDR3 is CASSLARFFLGNEQFF. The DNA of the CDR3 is TGCGCCAGCAGCTTGGCGCGCTTTTTCCTTGGCAATGAGCAGTTCTTC. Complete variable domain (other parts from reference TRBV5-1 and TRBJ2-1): KAGVTQTPRYLIKTRGQQVTLSCSPISGHRSVSWYQQTPGQGLQFLFEYFSETQRNKGNFPGRFSGRQFSNSRSEMNVSTLELGDSALYLCASSLARFFLGNEQFFGPGTRLTVL.

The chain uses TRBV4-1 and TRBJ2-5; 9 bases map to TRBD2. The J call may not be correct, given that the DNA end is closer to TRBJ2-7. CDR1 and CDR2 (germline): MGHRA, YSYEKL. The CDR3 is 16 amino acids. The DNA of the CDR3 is TGCGCCAGCAGCCAAGAACGCGGGAGGGGTACGTACGAGCAGTACTTC. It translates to CASSQERGRGTYEQYF.

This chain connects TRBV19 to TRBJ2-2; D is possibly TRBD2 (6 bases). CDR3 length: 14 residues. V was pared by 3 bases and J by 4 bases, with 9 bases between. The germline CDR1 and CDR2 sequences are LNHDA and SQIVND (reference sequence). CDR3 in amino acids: CASSISGITGELFF. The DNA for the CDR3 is TGTGCCAGTAGTATTAGCGGAATCACCGGGGAGCTGTTTTTT.

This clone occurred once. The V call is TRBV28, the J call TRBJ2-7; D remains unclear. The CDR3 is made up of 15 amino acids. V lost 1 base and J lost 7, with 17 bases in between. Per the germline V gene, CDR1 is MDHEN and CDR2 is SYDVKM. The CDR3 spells CASSLFGVGVGEQYF. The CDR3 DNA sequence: TGTGCCAGCAGTTTATTTGGGGTCGGAGTTGGGGAGCAGTACTTC.